Sequencing of this T cell receptor beta chain was carried out in a study of T cells in Graves' hyperthyroidism and ophthalmopathy. Worth noting for this clonotype: Its specificity is not known.

The CDR3 regions of TCR beta were amplified from RNA transcripts. A first-round RT-PCR of the TCR CDR3 used the HTBI primer set. MiXCR, applied by TCRdb to the multiplex PCR reads, yields one record per CDR3 protein. The sample holds under 350,000 distinct CDR3 sequences, less than 30% seen once. The blood sample predates any ophthalmopathy symptoms, coming from first hyperthyroidism diagnosis. Fresh peripheral blood, roughly 9.8 ml of it, supplied the PBMCs. This CDR3 has 13 amino acids. V was pared by 7 bases and J by 5 bases, with 12 bases between. Study-level points and caveats: By a 13 V-J model, ophthalmopathy was set apart from stable hyperthyroidism. Appearing also in blood were most of the thyroid clonotypes expanded above 0.001.

Input material: blood. The chain uses TRBV12-3 or TRBV12-4 and TRBJ1-5; D is uncertain. The origin of this receptor is a man in his forties or fifties with Graves' hyperthyroidism that later progressed to Graves' ophthalmopathy. The CDR3 spells CASTNEKDQPQHF. CDR3 DNA sequence: TGTGCCAGCACTAATGAGAAGGATCAGCCCCAGCATTTT.